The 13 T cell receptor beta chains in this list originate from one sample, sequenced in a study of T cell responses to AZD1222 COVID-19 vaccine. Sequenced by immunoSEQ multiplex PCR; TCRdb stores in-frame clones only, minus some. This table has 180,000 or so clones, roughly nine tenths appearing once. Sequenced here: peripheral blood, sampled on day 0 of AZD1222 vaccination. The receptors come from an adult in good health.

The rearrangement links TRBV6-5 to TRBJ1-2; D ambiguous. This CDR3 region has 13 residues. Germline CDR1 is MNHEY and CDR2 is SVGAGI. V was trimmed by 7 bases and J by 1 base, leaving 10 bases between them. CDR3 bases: TGTGCCAGCATGCCCCAGCTTAACTATGGCTACACCTTC. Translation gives CASMPQLNYGYTF.

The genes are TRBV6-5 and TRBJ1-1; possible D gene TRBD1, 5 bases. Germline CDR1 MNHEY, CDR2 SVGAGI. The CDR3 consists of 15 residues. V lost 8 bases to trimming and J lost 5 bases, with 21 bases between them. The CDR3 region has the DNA TGTGCCAGCTCAATGAGCGGCAGGGCGCGGACTGAAGCTTTCTTT. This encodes CASSMSGRARTEAFF.

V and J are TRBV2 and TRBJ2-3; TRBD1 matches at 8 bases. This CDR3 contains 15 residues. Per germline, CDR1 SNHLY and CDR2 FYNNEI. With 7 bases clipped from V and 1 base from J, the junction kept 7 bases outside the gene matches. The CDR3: CASTDRGQGTDTQYF. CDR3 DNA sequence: TGTGCCAGCACCGACAGGGGTCAAGGCACAGATACGCAGTATTTT.

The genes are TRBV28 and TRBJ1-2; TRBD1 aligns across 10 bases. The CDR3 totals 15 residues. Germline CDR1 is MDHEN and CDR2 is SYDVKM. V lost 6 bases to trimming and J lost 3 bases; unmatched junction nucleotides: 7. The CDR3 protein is CASSLTGTGDYGYTF. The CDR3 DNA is TGTGCCAGCAGCTTAACCGGGACAGGGGACTATGGCTACACCTTC.

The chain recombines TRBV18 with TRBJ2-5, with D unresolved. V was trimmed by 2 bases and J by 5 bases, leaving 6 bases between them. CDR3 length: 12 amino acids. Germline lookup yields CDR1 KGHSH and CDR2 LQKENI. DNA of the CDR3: TGTGCCAGCTCACCATTGACGGAGACCCAGTACTTC. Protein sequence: CASSPLTETQYF.

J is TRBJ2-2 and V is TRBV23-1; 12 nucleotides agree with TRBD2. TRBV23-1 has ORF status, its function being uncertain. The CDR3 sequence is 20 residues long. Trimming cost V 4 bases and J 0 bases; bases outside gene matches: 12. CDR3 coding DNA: TGCGCCAGCAGTCTTCCGCCGGGACTAGCGGGTTTAGCGAACACCGGGGAGCTGTTTTTT. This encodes CASSLPPGLAGLANTGELFF.

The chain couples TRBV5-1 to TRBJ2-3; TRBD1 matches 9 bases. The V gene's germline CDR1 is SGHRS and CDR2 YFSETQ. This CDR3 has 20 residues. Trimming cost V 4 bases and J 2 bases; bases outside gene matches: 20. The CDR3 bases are TGCGCCAGCAGCCCCGAGACAGGGGGAACGTCACTGGCAAACACAGATACGCAGTATTTT. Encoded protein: CASSPETGGTSLANTDTQYF.

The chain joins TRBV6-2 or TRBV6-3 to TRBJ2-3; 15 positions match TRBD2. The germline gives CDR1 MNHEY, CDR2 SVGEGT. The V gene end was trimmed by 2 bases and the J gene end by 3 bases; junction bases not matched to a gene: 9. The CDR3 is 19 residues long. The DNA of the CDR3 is TGTGCCAGCAGTTACCGACAAGGACTAGCGGGAGGGCCTACAGATACGCAGTATTTT. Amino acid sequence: CASSYRQGLAGGPTDTQYF.

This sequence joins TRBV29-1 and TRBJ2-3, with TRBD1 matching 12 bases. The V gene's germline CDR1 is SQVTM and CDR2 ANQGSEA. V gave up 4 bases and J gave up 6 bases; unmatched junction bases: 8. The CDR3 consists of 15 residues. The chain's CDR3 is CSVAGQGALLDTQYF. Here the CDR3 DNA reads TGCAGCGTTGCGGGACAGGGGGCGCTTTTGGATACGCAGTATTTT.

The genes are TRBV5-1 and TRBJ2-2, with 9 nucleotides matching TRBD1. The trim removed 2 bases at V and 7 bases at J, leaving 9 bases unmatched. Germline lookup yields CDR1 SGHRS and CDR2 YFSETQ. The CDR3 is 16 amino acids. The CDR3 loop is CASSLSGDRANGELFF. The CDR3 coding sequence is TGCGCCAGCAGCTTATCCGGGGACAGGGCGAACGGGGAGCTGTTTTTT. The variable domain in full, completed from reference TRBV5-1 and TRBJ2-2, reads KAGVTQTPRYLIKTRGQQVTLSCSPISGHRSVSWYQQTPGQGLQFLFEYFSETQRNKGNFPGRFSGRQFSNSRSEMNVSTLELGDSALYLCASSLSGDRANGELFFGEGSRLTVL.

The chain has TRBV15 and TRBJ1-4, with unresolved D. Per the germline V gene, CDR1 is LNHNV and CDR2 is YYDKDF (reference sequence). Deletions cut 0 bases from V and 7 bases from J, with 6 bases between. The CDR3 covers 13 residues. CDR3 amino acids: CATSRDPGEKLFF. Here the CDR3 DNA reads TGTGCCACCAGCAGAGATCCGGGTGAAAAACTGTTTTTT.

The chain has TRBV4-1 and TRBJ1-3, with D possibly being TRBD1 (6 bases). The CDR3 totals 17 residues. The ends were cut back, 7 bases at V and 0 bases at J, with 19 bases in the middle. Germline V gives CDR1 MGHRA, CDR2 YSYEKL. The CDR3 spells CASTSGVAGSSGNTIYF. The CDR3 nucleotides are TGCGCCAGCACCTCAGGGGTGGCGGGGAGCTCTGGAAACACCATATATTTT.

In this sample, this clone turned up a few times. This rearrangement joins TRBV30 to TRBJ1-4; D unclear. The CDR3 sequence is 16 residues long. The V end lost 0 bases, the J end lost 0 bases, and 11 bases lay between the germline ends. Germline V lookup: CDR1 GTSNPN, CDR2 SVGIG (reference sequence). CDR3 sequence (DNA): TGTGCCTGGAGTGTATTTCAGATAGCAACTAATGAAAAACTGTTTTTT. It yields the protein CAWSVFQIATNEKLFF. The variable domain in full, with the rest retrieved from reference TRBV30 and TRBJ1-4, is SQTIHQWPATLVQPVGSPLSLECTVEGTSNPNLYWYRQAAGRGLQLLFYSVGIGQISSEVPQNLSASRPQDRQFILSSKKLLLSDSGFYLCAWSVFQIATNEKLFFGSGTQLSVL.